Following are 15 T cell receptor beta chains from one sample sequenced in a study of immune evolution from preneoplasia to lung adenocarcinoma. Here immunoSEQ multiplex PCR was the method, and the copy in TCRdb shows in-frame clones only, minus some. The table shows about 4,900 clones, with 70% to 80% occurring only once. Sequenced sample: FFPE minimally invasive lung adenocarcinoma tissue. The origin of the receptors is a person between 55 and 80 years old with lung adenocarcinoma.

This clone has just a few counts. The V gene is TRBV7-2, the J gene TRBJ2-3; D uncertain. V was pared by 0 bases and J by 2 bases, with 9 bases between. The CDR3 has 15 amino acids. Germline V gene lookup returns CDR1 SGHTA and CDR2 FQGNSA. The chain's CDR3 is CASSLARTYTDTQYF. DNA of the CDR3: TGTGCCAGCAGCTTAGCGCGTACGTACACAGATACGCAGTATTTT.

This chain links TRBV7-2 with TRBJ2-3; 9 nucleotides align to TRBD2. The CDR3 is 14 amino acids. Germline CDR1 is SGHTA and CDR2 is FQGNSA. Unmatched junction bases numbered 6, after V lost 5 bases and J lost 6 bases. The CDR3 spells CASSRAGGQDTQYF. CDR3 nucleotides: TGTGCCAGCAGCCGGGCGGGGGGGCAGGATACGCAGTATTTT.

This sequence joins TRBV18 and TRBJ2-7, with 7 bases matching TRBD1. The CDR3 runs to 14 residues. CDR1 and CDR2 from the germline V gene are KGHSH and LQKENI. V lost 1 base to trimming and J lost 2 bases; unmatched junction nucleotides: 2. For the CDR3, the DNA is TGTGCCAGCTCACCACGACAGGGCACCTACGAGCAGTACTTC. Translated, it gives CASSPRQGTYEQYF.

The V call is TRBV12-2, the J call TRBJ1-2; the table's TRBD1 call for D was not verified on the DNA. TRBV12-2 is a pseudogene locus. CDR3 length: 17 residues. CDR3 residues: CASRLWAQRQTNYGYTF. The CDR3, as DNA: TGTGCAAGTCGCTTATGGGCGCAGAGACAGACTAACTATGGCTACACCTTC.

V is TRBV7-3 and J is TRBJ1-1; D is unresolved. Trimming took 3 bases from V and 0 from J, leaving 11 bases between them. This CDR3 spans 15 amino acids. Germline V gene lookup returns CDR1 SGHTA and CDR2 FQGTGA. CDR3 nucleotides: TGTGCCAGCAGCTTGGTTGCGGGCATGAACACTGAAGCTTTCTTT. It specifies CASSLVAGMNTEAFF. Based on the CDR3 plus reference TRBV7-3 and TRBJ1-1, the full variable domain is GAGVSQTPSNKVTEKGKYVELRCDPISGHTALYWYRQSLGQGPEFLIYFQGTGAADDSGLPNDRFFAVRPEGSVSTLKIQRTERGDSAVYLCASSLVAGMNTEAFFGQGTRLTVV.

In this sample, this clone turned up a few times. As DNA, the CDR3 is TGTGCCTGGAGTTCTCCGGACGGCTTCTCCTACGAGCAGTACTTC. As protein: CAWSSPDGFSYEQYF. V usage is TRBV30 and J usage is TRBJ2-7; no reliable D call. CDR3 length: 15 amino acids. V was shortened by 2 bases and J by 0 bases, with 14 bases between the two germline ends. The germline V gene has CDR1 GTSNPN and CDR2 SVGIG (reference sequence). Variable domain in full (rest from reference TRBV30 and TRBJ2-7): SQTIHQWPATLVQPVGSPLSLECTVEGTSNPNLYWYRQAAGRGLQLLFYSVGIGQISSEVPQNLSASRPQDRQFILSSKKLLLSDSGFYLCAWSSPDGFSYEQYFGPGTRLTVT.

This chain connects TRBV6-5 to TRBJ1-6, with D hard to call. V was clipped by 0 bases and J by 8 bases, with 14 bases between them. CDR3 length: 16 amino acids. Looked up from germline, CDR1 is MNHEY and CDR2 is SVGAGI. The CDR3 here is CASSYSKTRSDSPLHF. As DNA, the CDR3 is TGTGCCAGCAGTTACTCGAAGACACGGAGTGATTCACCCCTCCACTTT.

The chain links TRBV18 to TRBJ1-1; D is unresolved. The CDR3 has 14 amino acids. CDR1 is KGHSH and CDR2 is LQKENI in the germline V gene. Trimming took 2 bases from V and 7 from J, leaving 14 bases between them. The DNA for the CDR3 is TGTGCCAGCTCACCAGTCTATCTGGACGGTGAAGCTTTCTTT. Protein: CASSPVYLDGEAFF.

The V gene is TRBV6-5, the J gene TRBJ2-4; possibly TRBD1 for D (6 bases). The CDR3 is made up of 14 amino acids. Germline V lookup: CDR1 MNHEY, CDR2 SVGAGI. Trimming took 8 bases from V and 4 from J, leaving 15 bases between them. The CDR3 reads CASFSRDKKNIQYF. CDR3 in DNA: TGTGCCAGCTTCTCACGGGACAAAAAAAACATTCAGTACTTC.

This clone has a single count. J is TRBJ2-7 and V is TRBV7-8; 11 bases are shared with TRBD2. Germline loops: CDR1 SGHVS, CDR2 FQNEAQ. With V trimmed by 5 bases and J by 9 bases, 12 bases remained unmatched. The CDR3 totals 15 residues. The CDR3 nucleotides are TGTGCCAGCAGCCTAGGGACTAGCGGAGACCGCCCGCAGTACTTC. Its translation is CASSLGTSGDRPQYF.

Of note for this clone: Germline and junction disagree at one end, which may indicate a read error. The same CDR3 also results from other DNA sequences found in this sample. The rearrangement uses TRBV6-1 and TRBJ1-1; 8 bases match TRBD1. Germline V gene sequence: CDR1 MNHNS, CDR2 SASEGT. CDR3 length equals 14 residues. The CDR3 bases are TGTGCTAGCAGACCGGGACAGGTGAACACTGAAGCTTTCTTT. This gives the protein CASRPGQVNTEAFF.

The chain employs TRBV7-8 and TRBJ2-5; 9 positions match TRBD2. Trimming at V came to 3 bases and at J to 1 base, leaving 0 bases not matched to a gene. The CDR3 covers 14 residues. The germline V gene encodes CDR1 SGHVS and CDR2 FQNEAQ. CDR3 in amino acids: CASSFSGGQETQYF. The CDR3, as DNA: TGTGCCAGCAGCTTTAGCGGGGGCCAAGAGACCCAGTACTTC. The full variable domain, completed using reference TRBV7-8 and TRBJ2-5, is GAGVSQSPRYKVAKRGQDVALRCDPISGHVSLFWYQQALGQGPEFLTYFQNEAQLDKSGLPSDRFFAERPEGSVSTLKIQRTQQEDSAVYLCASSFSGGQETQYFGPGTRLLVL.

The chain carries TRBV29-1 and TRBJ2-5; TRBD2 might be the D (7 bases). The V and J ends lost 6 bases and 3 bases respectively, with 20 bases between them. From germline, CDR1 is SQVTM and CDR2 ANQGSEA. The CDR3 length is 15 residues. CDR3 loop: CSVPWGGPPEETQYF. Here the CDR3 DNA reads TGCAGCGTACCTTGGGGGGGGCCTCCCGAAGAGACCCAGTACTTC.

This clone is large (0.1 to 1%) within its sample. The genes are TRBV5-6 and TRBJ2-1; D ambiguous. Trimming took 2 bases from V and 7 from J, leaving 7 bases between them. The CDR3 is 12 residues long. CDR1 SGHDT and CDR2 YYEEEE come from the germline V gene. The CDR3 loop is CASSFNGNEQFF. In DNA form, the CDR3 reads TGTGCCAGCAGCTTTAACGGGAATGAGCAGTTCTTC.

V and J are TRBV9 and TRBJ2-3; TRBD2 is a possible D gene (6 bases). The germline V gene encodes CDR1 SGDLS and CDR2 YYNGEE. The CDR3 consists of 14 residues. V lost 3 bases and J lost 2, with 10 bases in between. CDR3 residues: CASSARLDTDTQYF. The CDR3 DNA sequence: TGTGCCAGCAGCGCCCGACTAGACACAGATACGCAGTATTTT.